This T cell receptor (beta chain) was sequenced for a study of beta chain features in type 1 diabetes. Overall study context: Healthy donors, compared against patients, showed similar age, gender and cell yields. Points from the study as a whole: Researchers report that Type 1 diabetes patients had moderately but significantly shorter TCRB CDR3s across all four CD4+ subsets.

This clone showed up just a few times. Its antigen is not identified. The germline V gene encodes CDR1 SGDLS and CDR2 YYNGEE. CDR3 size: 14 residues. V lost 0 bases to trimming and J lost 5 bases, with 11 bases between them. The authors sorted CD4+ naive, central memory, regulatory and stem cell-like memory cells via CD45RO/CCR7/CD25/CD127/CD95/CD27. Sorted populations all exceeded 98% purity. Investigators reverse transcribed all isolated RNA, so they sequenced expressed TCRB transcripts. Profiling relied on immunoSEQ multiplex PCR, and the TCRdb table lists in-frame clones only, not all of them. Of 500,000 to 650,000 clones listed, around an eighth are singletons.

Sequences were obtained from naive CD4+ T cells from blood. The TCR comes from a man under 40 with type 1 diabetes. This chain joins TRBV9 and TRBJ1-2; D unresolved. The CDR3 DNA reads TGTGCCAGCAGCGTAGATTCTCAGCTTTATGGCTACACCTTC. Translating it yields CASSVDSQLYGYTF.